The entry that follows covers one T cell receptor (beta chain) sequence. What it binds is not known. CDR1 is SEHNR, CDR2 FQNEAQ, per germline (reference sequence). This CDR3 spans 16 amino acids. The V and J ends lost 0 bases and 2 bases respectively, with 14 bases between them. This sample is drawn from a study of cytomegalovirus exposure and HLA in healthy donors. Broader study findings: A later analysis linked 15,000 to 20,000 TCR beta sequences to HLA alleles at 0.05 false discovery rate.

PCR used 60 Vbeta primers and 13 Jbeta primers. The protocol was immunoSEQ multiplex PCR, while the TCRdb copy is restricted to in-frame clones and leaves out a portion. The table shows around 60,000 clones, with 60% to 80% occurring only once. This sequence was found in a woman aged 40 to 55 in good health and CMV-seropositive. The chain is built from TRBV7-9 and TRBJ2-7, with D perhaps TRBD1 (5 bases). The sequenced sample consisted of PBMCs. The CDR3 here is CASSLALGRATYEQYF. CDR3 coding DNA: TGTGCCAGCAGCTTAGCCCTGGGCAGGGCCACCTACGAGCAGTACTTC. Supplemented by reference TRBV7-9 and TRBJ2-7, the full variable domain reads DTGVSQNPRHKITKRGQNVTFRCDPISEHNRLYWYRQTLGQGPEFLTYFQNEAQLEKSRLLSDRFSAERPKGSFSTLEIQRTEQGDSAMYLCASSLALGRATYEQYFGPGTRLTVT.